Shown below are 20 T cell receptor beta chains from a single sample sequenced in a study of blood T cells in healthy people across ages. With a J-beta primer mix and a sample-barcoded 5' primer, a second PCR ran roughly 6 to 11 cycles. MiXCR, run by TCRdb on the 5' RACE reads, gives a single entry per CDR3 protein. The sample includes hundreds of thousands of distinct CDR3 sequences, 20% to 25% of them seen just once. Sequencing was carried out using blood. Source of these receptors: a man between 65 and 85 years old in good health.

The DNA of the CDR3 is TGTGCCAGCAGCGTATCCCCCCTCGCGCGGGAGGGCCCAAATGAGCAGTTCTTC. Encoded protein: CASSVSPLAREGPNEQFF. The chain carries TRBV9 and TRBJ2-5, with 9 nucleotides matching TRBD2. TRBJ2-1 explains the end of the DNA better; the J call may be wrong. The CDR3 is made up of 18 amino acids. From germline, CDR1 is SGDLS and CDR2 YYNGEE.

The table lists this clonotype with a few counts. The chain recombines TRBV5-1 with TRBJ2-5; a possible D gene is TRBD2 (5 bases). Gene TRBJ2-1 matches the end of the DNA better, so the J call may be wrong. This CDR3 is 14 amino acids long. From germline, CDR1 is SGHRS and CDR2 YFSETQ. The CDR3 coding sequence is TGCGCCAGCAGCGCCCCCGAGGGAGTCGATGAGCAGTTCTTC. Amino acid sequence: CASSAPEGVDEQFF.

In this sample, this clonotype turned up many times. The chain joins TRBV29-1 to TRBJ2-1; TRBD2 aligns across 7 bases. This CDR3 contains 13 residues. Germline CDR1 is SQVTM and CDR2 is ANQGSEA. Losses at the gene ends were 4 bases for V and 2 bases for J; bases not matched to a gene: 2. Here the CDR3 DNA reads TGCAGCGTTGGACTAGCAACCTACAATGAGCAGTTCTTC. The encoded protein is CSVGLATYNEQFF.

This clonotype was counted between two and nine times. The V and J genes are TRBV7-2 and TRBJ2-3; D perhaps matches TRBD1 (5 bases). V lost 0 bases and J lost 3, with 7 bases in between. The CDR3 is 14 residues long. Per germline, CDR1 SGHTA and CDR2 FQGNSA. In nucleotides, the CDR3 is TGTGCCAGCAGCTTAGCCAGGGCTACAGATACGCAGTATTTT. The encoded protein is CASSLARATDTQYF.

The CDR3 sequence is CASSPRQGEGYTF. Here the CDR3 DNA reads TGTGCCAGCTCACCCAGACAGGGCGAAGGCTACACCTTC. The J gene is TRBJ1-2, the V gene TRBV18; 7 positions agree with TRBD1. Losses at the gene ends were 3 bases for V and 8 bases for J; bases not matched to a gene: 6. The CDR3 extends over 13 amino acids. Germline assignment: CDR1 KGHSH and CDR2 LQKENI.

Comments on this clonotype: One end of the junction varies from germline; a read error may be responsible. The chain joins TRBV20-1 to TRBJ2-3; D uncertain. Germline CDR1 DFQATT, CDR2 SNEGSKA (reference sequence). The CDR3 covers 15 residues. CDR3 protein: CSARVRTATPDTQYF. CDR3 nucleotides: TGCAGCGCTAGAGTGCGGACGGCGACCCCAGATACGCAGTATTTT.

This clonotype has more than one count but fewer than ten. V and J are TRBV20-1 and TRBJ2-7; 8 positions agree with TRBD2. Germline V gene data show CDR1 as DFQATT and CDR2 as SNEGSKA (reference sequence). This CDR3 region has 16 residues. J lost 0 bases, V lost 6 bases, and 13 bases had no gene match. CDR3 in amino acids: CSAGRKLAELSYEQYF. The CDR3 nucleotides are TGCAGTGCAGGACGAAAACTAGCGGAGCTCTCCTACGAGCAGTACTTC.

This clonotype was seen a few times. V is TRBV2 and J is TRBJ2-5; D unclear. Trimming left V 7 bases short and J 4 bases short, with 13 bases between. This CDR3 is 13 amino acids long. Germline V CDR1 and CDR2: SNHLY, FYNNEI. Here the CDR3 reads CASKGSWGETQYF. The CDR3 DNA is TGTGCCAGCAAGGGTAGTTGGGGAGAGACCCAGTACTTC. The complete variable domain, with remaining parts taken from reference TRBV2 and TRBJ2-5, reads EPEVTQTPSHQVTQMGQEVILRCVPISNHLYFYWYRQILGQKVEFLVSFYNNEISEKSEIFDDQFSVERPDGSNFTLKIRSTKLEDSAMYFCASKGSWGETQYFGPGTRLLVL.

The rearrangement uses TRBV6-1 and TRBJ2-1, with 8 bases that match TRBD2. Germline V gene lookup returns CDR1 MNHNS and CDR2 SASEGT. V shed 0 bases, J shed 0 bases, and the junction held 7 bases outside the gene matches. The CDR3 spans 18 residues. This CDR3 is CASSEAVAGRSSYNEQFF. CDR3 sequence (DNA): TGTGCCAGCAGTGAAGCTGTAGCGGGGCGAAGCTCCTACAATGAGCAGTTCTTC.

This clonotype was picked up many times. CDR3 amino acids: CASSYSLGSRETQYF. The DNA of the CDR3 is TGTGCCAGCAGTTACTCGTTGGGGAGTCGAGAGACCCAGTACTTC. The chain links TRBV6-6 to TRBJ2-5; TRBD2 is a possible D gene (5 bases). The CDR3 spans 15 residues. V was pared by 0 bases and J by 4 bases, with 12 bases between. Germline V CDR1 and CDR2: MNHNY, SVGAGI (reference sequence).

This clonotype was detected only a few times. The CDR3 DNA sequence: TGCAGCGTTGAGAGAAGAACCAGGGGCGAGCAGTACTTC. Protein product: CSVERRTRGEQYF. V gene TRBV29-1 combines with J gene TRBJ2-5; TRBD1 is a possible D gene (6 bases). The last part of the DNA fits TRBJ2-7 better; the J call may be wrong. There are 13 residues in the CDR3. Germline V CDR1 and CDR2: SQVTM, ANQGSEA.

The genes are TRBV9 and TRBJ2-5; TRBD1 matches at 8 bases. Matching the DNA end better, TRBJ2-1 makes the J call doubtful. This CDR3 contains 16 residues. Germline CDR1 is SGDLS and CDR2 is YYNGEE. The CDR3: CASSVEAGQGFDEQFF. The CDR3 DNA follows: TGTGCCAGCAGCGTAGAGGCTGGACAGGGCTTTGATGAGCAGTTCTTC.

This clonotype has ten or more counts. The chain combines TRBV3-1 with TRBJ2-7, with D unresolved. The CDR3 sequence is 11 residues long. CDR1 and CDR2 from the germline V gene are LGHDT and YNNKEL (reference sequence). V was pared by 2 bases and J by 3 bases, with 2 bases between. CDR3 amino acids: CASSQYYEQYF. CDR3 sequence (DNA): TGTGCCAGCAGCCAATACTACGAGCAGTACTTC.

This clonotype has at least ten counts. The CDR3 loop is CSARKQGYEQYF. Written as DNA, the CDR3 is TGCAGTGCTAGAAAGCAGGGGTACGAGCAGTACTTC. This chain connects TRBV20-1 to TRBJ2-7; D is perhaps TRBD1 (6 bases). CDR1 and CDR2 from the germline V gene are DFQATT and SNEGSKA (reference sequence). This CDR3 comprises 12 residues. V lost 2 bases, J lost 4 bases, and 9 bases lay in between.

The chain is built from TRBV7-9 and TRBJ1-2, with D unclear. V was cut by 8 bases and J by 6 bases, with 10 bases left in between. CDR1 is SEHNR, CDR2 FQNEAQ, per germline (reference sequence). The CDR3 is 11 residues long. CDR3 nucleotides: TGTGCCAGCGGCCAGAAAAATGGCTACACCTTC. It specifies CASGQKNGYTF.

This clonotype was detected only once. One end of the junction does not line up with germline, which may come from a read error. The V call is TRBV11-2, the J call TRBJ2-5; 9 bases are shared with TRBD2. The CDR3 is 16 residues long. Germline V gene lookup returns CDR1 SGHAT and CDR2 FQNNGV. CDR3 residues: CASSFLAGGPSPWQYF. In DNA, the CDR3 is TGCGCCAGCAGCTTTTTGGCGGGAGGGCCCTCTCCGTGGCAGTACTTC.

Only a few counts were recorded for this clonotype. The chain is built from TRBV7-9 and TRBJ2-4; tentative D call: TRBD1 (5 bases). Per the germline V gene, CDR1 is SEHNR and CDR2 is FQNEAQ (reference sequence). The CDR3 runs 17 residues. V lost 1 base and J 1 base, leaving 14 bases between the germline ends. As DNA, the CDR3 is TGTGCCAGCAGCTTAGAAGGTGCCAGGGCGGCCAAAAACATTCAGTACTTC. Translated, it gives CASSLEGARAAKNIQYF.

In regard to this clonotype: A read error may produce the germline difference seen at one junction end. The V gene is TRBV12-3 or TRBV12-4, the J gene TRBJ2-3; TRBD1 aligns across 9 bases. The CDR3 runs 17 residues. The CDR3 reads CASSSRPGTGQADAQYF. The CDR3, as DNA: TGTGCCAGCAGTTCGCGACCAGGGACAGGGCAGGCAGATGCGCAGTATTTT.

The chain joins TRBV4-1 to TRBJ1-4; D uncertain. V lost 0 bases, J lost 8 bases, and 10 bases lay in between. The germline V gene has CDR1 MGHRA and CDR2 YSYEKL. The CDR3 is made up of 14 amino acids. The CDR3 sequence is CASSQDRHTEKLFF. The CDR3 DNA follows: TGCGCCAGCAGCCAAGATAGGCATACAGAAAAACTGTTTTTT.

This clonotype was observed a handful of times. The CDR3 DNA follows: TGTGCCAGCAGTTCCTCTACAAACTTCGAGCAGTACTTC. It encodes CASSSSTNFEQYF. V is TRBV6-5 and J is TRBJ2-7, with D unresolved. Looked up from germline, CDR1 is MNHEY and CDR2 is SVGAGI. V shed 4 bases and J shed 6 bases, with 13 bases lying between them. The CDR3 has 13 residues.